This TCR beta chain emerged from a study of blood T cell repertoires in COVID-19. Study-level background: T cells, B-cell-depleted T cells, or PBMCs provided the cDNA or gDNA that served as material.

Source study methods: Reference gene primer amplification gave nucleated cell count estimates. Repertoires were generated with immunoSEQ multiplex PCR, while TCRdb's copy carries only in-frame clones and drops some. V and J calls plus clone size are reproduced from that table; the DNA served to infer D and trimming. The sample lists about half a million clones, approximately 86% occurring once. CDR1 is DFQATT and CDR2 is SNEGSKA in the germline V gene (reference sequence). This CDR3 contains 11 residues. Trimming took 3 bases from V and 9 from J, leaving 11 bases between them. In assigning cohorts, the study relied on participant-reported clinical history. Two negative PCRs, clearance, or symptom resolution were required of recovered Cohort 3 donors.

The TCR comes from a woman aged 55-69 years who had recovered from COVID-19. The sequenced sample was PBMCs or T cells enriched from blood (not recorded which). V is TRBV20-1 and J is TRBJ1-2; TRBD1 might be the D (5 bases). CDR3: CSARKGTSYTF. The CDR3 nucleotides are TGCAGTGCTAGGAAGGGGACTAGCTACACCTTC.